A selection of T cell receptor beta chains follows, all from one sample in a study of patients and donors after allogeneic stem cell transplantation. TCRdb reprocessed the RT-PCR reads via MiXCR and lists one record per CDR3 protein. The sample carries about 24,000 distinct CDR3 sequences, roughly 43% recorded once. Input material: blood, either unsorted or a sorted T cell fraction (not recorded which). The receptors come from a human donor who was either an allogeneic HSCT recipient or a stem cell or donor lymphocyte infusion donor (not recorded which). It is not recorded whose cells these are; they may come from a transplant donor. Both conserved end residues are part of each CDR3. A D gene is named only where the DNA matches it firmly.

v_gene	j_gene	d_gene	CDR3aa
TRBV9	TRBJ1-1	.	CASSAHHAEAFF
TRBV5-5	TRBJ1-5	.	CASSLGVGRSNQPQHF
TRBV18	TRBJ1-6	TRBD1	CASSLGQVWNSPLHF
TRBV5-1	TRBJ1-6	TRBD1	CASSSGTGFPMALHF
TRBV29-1	TRBJ2-3	.	CSVGPGTDSTDTQYF
TRBV15	TRBJ1-6	TRBD1	CATSRDPRQGGSPLHF
TRBV18	TRBJ2-7	TRBD1	CASSPPGTGGSYEQYF
TRBV12-3/TRBV12-4	TRBJ2-1	.	CASSLGPLNEQFF
TRBV2	TRBJ1-1	.	CASIRAGLNTEAFF
TRBV10-3	TRBJ1-1	.	CALRAIRGAEAFF
TRBV7-6	TRBJ2-3	.	CASSRGKLVTDTQYF
TRBV11-3	TRBJ2-5	TRBD1	CASSFTGGVETQYF
TRBV24-1	TRBJ1-3	.	CATSDTTRPDTIYF
TRBV5-1	TRBJ1-2	.	CASSLSATSYGYTF
TRBV20-1	TRBJ1-6	.	CSARDSGENSPLHF
TRBV5-1	TRBJ1-6	.	CASSFRERGNSPLHF
TRBV20-1	TRBJ1-5	.	CSATRQGRNQPQHF